Listed below are T cell receptor beta chains from one sample, sequenced in a study of T cell repertoires in cytomegalovirus infection. TCRdb reprocessed the reads via MiXCR and lists one record per CDR3 protein. Of 150,000 to 200,000 distinct CDR3 sequences in the sample, approximately 15% are singletons; the top ten hold 25% to 30%. Sequenced material: PBMCs. The receptors originated from a human donor in good health (CMV status not recorded). Some clones in this sample may be carry-over from other donors' samples. CDR3s include the opening cysteine and the closing phenylalanine or tryptophan. Fields, in order: clone size, V gene, D gene, J gene, CDR3 DNA, CDR3 protein. The D gene is left open where the match is weak. Size tells how often a clone was seen (once, few, many) or the class of an expanded clone, and some rows leave it out.

size: many; V: TRBV6-1; D: -; J: TRBJ1-4; DNA: TGTGCCAGCAGACTTACTTGGGGATCTAATGAAAAACTGTTTTTT; CDR3: CASRLTWGSNEKLFF
size: once; V: TRBV13; D: -; J: TRBJ2-1; DNA: TGTGCCAGCAGCTTAGGGGAACGGAATGAGCAGTTCTTC; CDR3: CASSLGERNEQFF
size: many; V: TRBV7-3; D: TRBD2; J: TRBJ2-7; DNA: TGTGCCAGCAGCCCCGGACTAGCGTCATCCTACGAGCAGTACTTC; CDR3: CASSPGLASSYEQYF
size: few; V: TRBV18; D: -; J: TRBJ2-4; DNA: TGTGCCAGCTCATCTACGAAGTTAGCCAAAAACATTCAGTACTTC; CDR3: CASSSTKLAKNIQYF
size: -; V: TRBV19; D: -; J: TRBJ1-1; DNA: TGTGCCAGTAGTATCGGTCTGAGCACTGAAGCTTTCTTT; CDR3: CASSIGLSTEAFF
size: -; V: TRBV29-1; D: -; J: TRBJ1-1; DNA: TGCAGCGTTGTGGAGGGTAGAGGTGAAGCTTTCTTT; CDR3: CSVVEGRGEAFF
size: many; V: TRBV7-2; D: TRBD2; J: TRBJ2-1; DNA: TGTGCCAGCAGCCGGAGGGCGGGGGGGGGGAGGAATGAGCAGTTCTTC; CDR3: CASSRRAGGGRNEQFF
size: -; V: TRBV20-1; D: TRBD1; J: TRBJ1-2; DNA: TGCAGTGCTAGGGACAGGGGGCTCTCTGGCTACACCTTC; CDR3: CSARDRGLSGYTF
size: many; V: TRBV7-2; D: -; J: TRBJ1-1; DNA: TGTGCCAGCAGCTCACAGGGTCTCGGGAGCACTGAAGCTTTCTTT; CDR3: CASSSQGLGSTEAFF
size: few; V: TRBV6-5; D: -; J: TRBJ2-1; DNA: TGTGCCAGCAGTTACTCGATACACCTAGGCAGCAATGAGCAGTTCTTC; CDR3: CASSYSIHLGSNEQFF
size: many; V: TRBV7-2; D: -; J: TRBJ2-3; DNA: TGTGCCAGCAAGGGATTTAGCACAGATACGCAGTATTTT; CDR3: CASKGFSTDTQYF
size: few; V: TRBV20-1; D: -; J: TRBJ1-4; DNA: TGCAGTGCTAGAGATTTGGGAGAAAATGAAAAACTGTTTTTT; CDR3: CSARDLGENEKLFF
size: -; V: TRBV9; D: -; J: TRBJ2-1; DNA: TGTGCCAGCAGCGTAGGGAGGGACCCCTGGAATGAGCAGTTCTTC; CDR3: CASSVGRDPWNEQFF
size: many; V: TRBV28; D: -; J: TRBJ2-2; DNA: TGTGCCAGCAGTTTAATAAGATTTACCGGGGAGCTGTTTTTT; CDR3: CASSLIRFTGELFF
size: many; V: TRBV20-1; D: TRBD2; J: TRBJ2-1; DNA: TGCAGTGCTAGCGGGCTAGCGGGAGGAGACTCCTACAATGAGCAGTTCTTC; CDR3: CSASGLAGGDSYNEQFF
size: -; V: TRBV14; D: TRBD2; J: TRBJ2-7; DNA: TGTGCCAGCAGCCCAGCGGGAGGGCCGAAGTACGAGCAGTACTTC; CDR3: CASSPAGGPKYEQYF
size: many; V: TRBV7-9; D: -; J: TRBJ2-3; DNA: TGTGCCAGCCTACGGGCCACTCCGCAGGGAGATACGCAGTATTTT; CDR3: CASLRATPQGDTQYF
size: -; V: TRBV20-1; D: -; J: TRBJ1-1; DNA: TGCAGTGCTGACGGCAGGAACACTGAAGCTTTCTTT; CDR3: CSADGRNTEAFF
size: many; V: TRBV12-3/TRBV12-4; D: -; J: TRBJ1-6; DNA: TGTGCCAGCAGTTTCCTGACAGAAGGGAATTCACCCCTCCACTTT; CDR3: CASSFLTEGNSPLHF
size: few; V: TRBV5-1; D: TRBD2; J: TRBJ2-1; DNA: TGCGCCAGCAGCTTGGAGGCTAGCGGGAACTCCTACAATGAGCAGTTCTTC; CDR3: CASSLEASGNSYNEQFF
size: -; V: TRBV29-1; D: TRBD1; J: TRBJ2-1; DNA: TGCAGCGTCCTGACAGGGATCAATGAGCAGTTCTTC; CDR3: CSVLTGINEQFF
size: many; V: TRBV7-2; D: -; J: TRBJ2-6; DNA: TGTGCCAGCATCCCGAGGAAGGGGATGGGGGCCAACGTCCTGACTTTC; CDR3: CASIPRKGMGANVLTF
size: few; V: TRBV27; D: -; J: TRBJ2-7; DNA: TGTGCCAGCAGAGGAATACTCCTCTACGAGCAGTACTTC; CDR3: CASRGILLYEQYF
size: few; V: TRBV14; D: -; J: TRBJ2-5; DNA: TGTGCCAGCAGCCAAGATCCCATGAAAGGGGAAGAGACCCAGTACTTC; CDR3: CASSQDPMKGEETQYF
size: -; V: TRBV5-1; D: TRBD2; J: TRBJ2-3; DNA: TGCGCCAGCAGCTTGTTTAGCGGGGACTCTAGCACAGATACGCAGTATTTT; CDR3: CASSLFSGDSSTDTQYF
size: few; V: TRBV28; D: TRBD1; J: TRBJ1-1; DNA: TGTGCCAGCGGAGAGGGGGCGAAAACTGAAGCTTTCTTT; CDR3: CASGEGAKTEAFF
size: few; V: TRBV28; D: -; J: TRBJ1-1; DNA: TGTGCCAGCAGTTTCTCTTTGGGGACACGGGGGATGAACACTGAAGCTTTCTTT; CDR3: CASSFSLGTRGMNTEAFF
size: many; V: TRBV7-2; D: -; J: TRBJ2-7; DNA: TGTGCCAGCAGCTTAGAGCCCTACCAGGCCTACGAGCAGTACTTC; CDR3: CASSLEPYQAYEQYF